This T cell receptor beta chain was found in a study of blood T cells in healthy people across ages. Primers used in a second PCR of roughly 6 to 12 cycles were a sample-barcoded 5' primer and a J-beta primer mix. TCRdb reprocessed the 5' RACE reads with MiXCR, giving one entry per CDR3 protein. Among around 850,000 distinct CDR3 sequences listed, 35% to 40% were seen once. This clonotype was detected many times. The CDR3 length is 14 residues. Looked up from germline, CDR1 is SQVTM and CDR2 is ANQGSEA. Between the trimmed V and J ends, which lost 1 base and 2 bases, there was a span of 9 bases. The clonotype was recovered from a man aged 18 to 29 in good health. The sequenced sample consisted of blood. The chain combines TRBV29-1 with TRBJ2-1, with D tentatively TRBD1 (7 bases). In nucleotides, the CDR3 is TGCAGCGTTGAAGTCAGGGGGGCCTACAATGAGCAGTTCTTC. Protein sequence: CSVEVRGAYNEQFF.